The clone carrying this TCR beta chain was counted a single time. The antigen is undetermined. Trimming cost V 1 base and J 1 base, with 11 bases left between them. The CDR3 contains 15 residues. In germline, CDR1 is SGHNT, CDR2 YYREEE (reference sequence). The data are from a study of T cell responses to AZD1222 COVID-19 vaccine. The wider study: Second-dose intervals near 4 or 12 weeks were combined.

Some clones are missing from TCRdb's copy, which holds only in-frame ones; the method was immunoSEQ multiplex PCR. In the table there are about 99,000 clones, roughly 90% of which are singletons. Study results and limitations: AZD1222 recipients seropositive at baseline numbered only five to seven. Reports say nearly half of spike-specific TCRs go after unmutated variant regions.

The origin of this receptor is an adult in good health. The chain joins TRBV5-4 to TRBJ1-1, with D maybe TRBD1 (5 bases). Sequencing was performed on peripheral blood, taken on day 0 of AZD1222 vaccination. The CDR3 loop reads CASSLPQGTNTEAFF. The CDR3 DNA reads TGTGCCAGCAGCTTGCCGCAGGGAACGAACACTGAAGCTTTCTTT.